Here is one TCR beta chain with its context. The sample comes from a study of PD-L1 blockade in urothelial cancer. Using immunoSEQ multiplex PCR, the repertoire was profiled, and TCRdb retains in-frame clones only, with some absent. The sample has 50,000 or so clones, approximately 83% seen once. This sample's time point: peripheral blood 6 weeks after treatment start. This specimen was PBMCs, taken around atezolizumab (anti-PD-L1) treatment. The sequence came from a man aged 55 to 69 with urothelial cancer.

The CDR3 is CASSLYGATSGHNEQFF. The CDR3 bases are TGTGCCAGCAGCTTATACGGGGCGACTAGCGGCCACAATGAGCAGTTCTTC. The chain combines TRBV11-3 with TRBJ2-1, with TRBD2 matching 9 bases. Germline CDR1 is SGHNT and CDR2 is YENEEA. The CDR3 contains 17 residues. The trim removed 2 bases at V and 5 bases at J, leaving 10 bases unmatched.